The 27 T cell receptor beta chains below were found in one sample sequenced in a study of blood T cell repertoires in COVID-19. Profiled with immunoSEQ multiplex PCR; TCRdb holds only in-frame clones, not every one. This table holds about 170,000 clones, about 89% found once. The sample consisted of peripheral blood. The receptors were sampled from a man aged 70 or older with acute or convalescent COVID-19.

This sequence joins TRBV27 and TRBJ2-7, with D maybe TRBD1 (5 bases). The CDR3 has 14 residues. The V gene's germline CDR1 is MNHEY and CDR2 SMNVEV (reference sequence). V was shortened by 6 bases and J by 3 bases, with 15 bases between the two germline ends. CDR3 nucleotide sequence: TGTGCCAGCAGCCCCCGACAGCCCTTCTACGAGCAGTACTTC. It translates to CASSPRQPFYEQYF.

CDR3 nucleotides: TGTGCCAGCAGTTCCTCAGACAGGGATGAAAAACTGTTTTTT. Protein sequence: CASSSSDRDEKLFF. This chain connects TRBV13 to TRBJ1-4; 7 bases line up with TRBD1. The germline gives CDR1 PRHDT, CDR2 FYEKMQ (reference sequence). The CDR3 consists of 14 residues. Trimming cost V 6 bases and J 6 bases; bases outside gene matches: 7.

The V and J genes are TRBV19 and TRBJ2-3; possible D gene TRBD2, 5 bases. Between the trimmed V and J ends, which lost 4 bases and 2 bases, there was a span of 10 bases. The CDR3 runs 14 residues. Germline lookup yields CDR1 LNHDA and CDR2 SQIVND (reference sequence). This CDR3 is CASSRPGFTDTQYF. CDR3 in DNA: TGTGCCAGTAGTAGGCCGGGATTCACAGATACGCAGTATTTT.

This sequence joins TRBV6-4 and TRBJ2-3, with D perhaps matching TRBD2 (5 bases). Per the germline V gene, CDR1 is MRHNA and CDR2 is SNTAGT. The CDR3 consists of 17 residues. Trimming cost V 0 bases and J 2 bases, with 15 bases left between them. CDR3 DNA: TGTGCCAGCAGTGACTCGCCTTCGGGGAGTCCCACAGATACGCAGTATTTT. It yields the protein CASSDSPSGSPTDTQYF.

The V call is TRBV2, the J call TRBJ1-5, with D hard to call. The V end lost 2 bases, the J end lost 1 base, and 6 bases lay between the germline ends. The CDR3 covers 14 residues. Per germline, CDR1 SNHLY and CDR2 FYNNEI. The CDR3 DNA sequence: TGTGCCAGCAGTGAACTAACCAGCAATCAGCCCCAGCATTTT. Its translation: CASSELTSNQPQHF.

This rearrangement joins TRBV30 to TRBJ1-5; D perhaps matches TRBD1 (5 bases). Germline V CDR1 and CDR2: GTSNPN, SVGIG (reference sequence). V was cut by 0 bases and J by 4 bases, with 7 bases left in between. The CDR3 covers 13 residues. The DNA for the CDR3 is TGTGCCTGGAGTGTACAGGAAAATCAGCCCCAGCATTTT. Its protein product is CAWSVQENQPQHF. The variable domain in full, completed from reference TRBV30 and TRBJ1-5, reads SQTIHQWPATLVQPVGSPLSLECTVEGTSNPNLYWYRQAAGRGLQLLFYSVGIGQISSEVPQNLSASRPQDRQFILSSKKLLLSDSGFYLCAWSVQENQPQHFGDGTRLSIL.

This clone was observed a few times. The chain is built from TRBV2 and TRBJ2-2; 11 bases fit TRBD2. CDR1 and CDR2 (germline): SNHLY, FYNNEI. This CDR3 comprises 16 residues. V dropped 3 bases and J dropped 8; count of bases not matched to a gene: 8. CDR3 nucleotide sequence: TGTGCCAGCAGTGACGAACTAGCGGGAGTAGGAGGGGAGCTGTTTTTT. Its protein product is CASSDELAGVGGELFF.

As DNA, the CDR3 is TGTGCCAGCAGCTTACCGGGACTAGAGACCCAGTACTTC. Its protein is CASSLPGLETQYF. The rearrangement links TRBV5-4 to TRBJ2-5, with a possible D match to TRBD2 (6 bases). Trimming left V 2 bases short and J 4 bases short, with 9 bases between. The CDR3 loop spans 13 amino acids. Germline values: CDR1 SGHNT, CDR2 YYREEE (reference sequence).

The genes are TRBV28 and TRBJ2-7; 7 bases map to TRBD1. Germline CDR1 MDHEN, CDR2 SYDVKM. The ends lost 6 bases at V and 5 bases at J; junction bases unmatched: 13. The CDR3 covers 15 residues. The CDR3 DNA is TGTGCCAGCAGACCCGCCGTGACAGGGTTCAACGAGCAGTACTTC. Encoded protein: CASRPAVTGFNEQYF.

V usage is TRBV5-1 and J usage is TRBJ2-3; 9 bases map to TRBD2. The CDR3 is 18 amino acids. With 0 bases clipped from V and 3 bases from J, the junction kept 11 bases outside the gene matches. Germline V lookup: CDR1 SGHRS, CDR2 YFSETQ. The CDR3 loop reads CASSLAVSGRRGTDTQYF. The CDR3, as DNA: TGCGCCAGCAGCTTGGCGGTTAGCGGGAGACGTGGAACAGATACGCAGTATTTT. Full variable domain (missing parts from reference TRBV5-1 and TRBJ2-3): KAGVTQTPRYLIKTRGQQVTLSCSPISGHRSVSWYQQTPGQGLQFLFEYFSETQRNKGNFPGRFSGRQFSNSRSEMNVSTLELGDSALYLCASSLAVSGRRGTDTQYFGPGTRLTVL.

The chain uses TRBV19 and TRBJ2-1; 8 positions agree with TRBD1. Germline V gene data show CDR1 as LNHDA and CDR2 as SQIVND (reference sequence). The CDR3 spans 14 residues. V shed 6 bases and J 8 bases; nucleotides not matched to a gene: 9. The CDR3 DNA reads TGTGCCAGTAGCGATGGACAGGGATTCGATGAGCAGTTCTTC. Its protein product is CASSDGQGFDEQFF. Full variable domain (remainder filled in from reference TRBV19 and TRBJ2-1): DGGITQSPKYLFRKEGQNVTLSCEQNLNHDAMYWYRQDPGQGLRLIYYSQIVNDFQKGDIAEGYSVSREKKESFPLTVTSAQKNPTAFYLCASSDGQGFDEQFFGPGTRLTVL.

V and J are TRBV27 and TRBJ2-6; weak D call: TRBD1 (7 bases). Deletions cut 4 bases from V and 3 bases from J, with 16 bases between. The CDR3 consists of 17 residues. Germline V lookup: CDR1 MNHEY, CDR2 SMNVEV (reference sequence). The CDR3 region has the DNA TGTGCCAGCAGTTCCCCAGGGGGGTTGTATGGGGCCAACGTCCTGACTTTC. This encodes CASSSPGGLYGANVLTF.

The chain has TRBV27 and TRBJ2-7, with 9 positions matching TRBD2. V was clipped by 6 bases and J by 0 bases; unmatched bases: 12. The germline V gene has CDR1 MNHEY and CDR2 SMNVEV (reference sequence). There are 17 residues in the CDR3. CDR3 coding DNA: TGTGCCAGCAGACGATTAATAGCGGGAGACCCCTCCTACGAGCAGTACTTC. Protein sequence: CASRRLIAGDPSYEQYF.

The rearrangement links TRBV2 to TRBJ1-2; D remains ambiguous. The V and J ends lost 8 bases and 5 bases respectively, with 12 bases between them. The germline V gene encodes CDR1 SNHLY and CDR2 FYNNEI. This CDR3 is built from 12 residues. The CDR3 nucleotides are TGTGCCAGCGGAGAGTCTCCGTATGGCTACACCTTC. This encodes CASGESPYGYTF.

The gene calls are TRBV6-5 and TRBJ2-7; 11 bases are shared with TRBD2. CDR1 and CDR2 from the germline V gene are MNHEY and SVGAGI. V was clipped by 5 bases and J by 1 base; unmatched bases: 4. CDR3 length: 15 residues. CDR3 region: CASSSGTSGSYEQYF. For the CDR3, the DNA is TGTGCCAGCAGTAGCGGGACTAGCGGTTCCTACGAGCAGTACTTC.

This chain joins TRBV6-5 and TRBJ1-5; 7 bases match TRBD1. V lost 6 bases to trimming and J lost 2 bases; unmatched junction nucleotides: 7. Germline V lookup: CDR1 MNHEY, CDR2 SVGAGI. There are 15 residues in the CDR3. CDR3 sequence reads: CASRPTGTGNQPQHF. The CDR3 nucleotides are TGTGCCAGCAGACCGACAGGGACGGGCAATCAGCCCCAGCATTTT.

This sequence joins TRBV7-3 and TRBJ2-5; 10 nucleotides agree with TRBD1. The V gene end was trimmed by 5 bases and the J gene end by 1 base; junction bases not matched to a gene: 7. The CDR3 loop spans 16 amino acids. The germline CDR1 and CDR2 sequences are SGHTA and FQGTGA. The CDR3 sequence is CASSPGGTGAQETQYF. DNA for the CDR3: TGTGCCAGCAGCCCGGGGGGGACAGGGGCCCAAGAGACCCAGTACTTC.

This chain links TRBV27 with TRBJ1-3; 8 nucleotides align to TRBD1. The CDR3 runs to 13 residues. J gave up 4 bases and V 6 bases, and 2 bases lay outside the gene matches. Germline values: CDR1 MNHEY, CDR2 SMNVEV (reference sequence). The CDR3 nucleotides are TGTGCCAGCAGCCGGGACAGGGGAAACACCATATATTTT. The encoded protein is CASSRDRGNTIYF.

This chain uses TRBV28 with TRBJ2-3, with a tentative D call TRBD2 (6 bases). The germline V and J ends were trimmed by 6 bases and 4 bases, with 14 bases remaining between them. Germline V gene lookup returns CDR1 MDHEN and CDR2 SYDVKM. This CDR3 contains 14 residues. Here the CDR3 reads CASSPLGEADTQYF. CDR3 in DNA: TGTGCCAGCAGCCCCTTGGGGGAGGCAGATACGCAGTATTTT.

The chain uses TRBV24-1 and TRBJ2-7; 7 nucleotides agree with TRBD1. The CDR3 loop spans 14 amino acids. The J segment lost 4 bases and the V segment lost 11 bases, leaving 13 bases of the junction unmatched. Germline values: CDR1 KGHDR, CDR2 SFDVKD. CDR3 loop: CAKTDRPPGYEQYF. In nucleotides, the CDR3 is TGTGCCAAAACGGACAGGCCCCCCGGGTACGAGCAGTACTTC.

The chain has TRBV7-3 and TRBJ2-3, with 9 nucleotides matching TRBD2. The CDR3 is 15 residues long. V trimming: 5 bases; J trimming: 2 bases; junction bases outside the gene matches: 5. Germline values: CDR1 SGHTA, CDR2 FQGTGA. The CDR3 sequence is CASSVGTSPTDTQYF. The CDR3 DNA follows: TGTGCCAGCAGCGTAGGGACTAGCCCCACAGATACGCAGTATTTT.

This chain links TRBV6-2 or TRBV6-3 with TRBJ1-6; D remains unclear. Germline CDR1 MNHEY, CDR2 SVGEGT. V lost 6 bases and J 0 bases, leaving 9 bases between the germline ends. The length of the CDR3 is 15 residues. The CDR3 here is CASSKQSSYNSPLHF. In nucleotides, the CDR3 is TGTGCCAGCAGCAAACAGAGCTCCTATAATTCACCCCTCCACTTT.

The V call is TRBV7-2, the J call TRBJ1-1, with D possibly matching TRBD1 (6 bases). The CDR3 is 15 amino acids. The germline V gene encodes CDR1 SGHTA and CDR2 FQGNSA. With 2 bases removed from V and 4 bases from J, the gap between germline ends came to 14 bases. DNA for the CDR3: TGTGCCAGCAGCTTAACTGGGGGCAGGATCACTGAAGCTTTCTTT. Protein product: CASSLTGGRITEAFF.

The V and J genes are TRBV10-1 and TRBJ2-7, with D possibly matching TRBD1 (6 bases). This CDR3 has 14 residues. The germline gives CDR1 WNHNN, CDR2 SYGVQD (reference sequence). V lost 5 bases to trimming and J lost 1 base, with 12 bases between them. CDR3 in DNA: TGCGCCAGCAGTAAGACAGGCTTTTCCTACGAGCAGTACTTC. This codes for CASSKTGFSYEQYF.

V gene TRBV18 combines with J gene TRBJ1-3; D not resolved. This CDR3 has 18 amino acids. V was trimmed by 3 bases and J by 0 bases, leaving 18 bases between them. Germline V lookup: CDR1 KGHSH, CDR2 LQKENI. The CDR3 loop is CASSPHQVGTTSGNTIYF. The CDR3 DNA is TGTGCCAGCTCACCTCACCAGGTTGGAACGACCTCTGGAAACACCATATATTTT.

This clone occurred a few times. Written as DNA, the CDR3 is TGTGCCACCAGTGATTCCCGGACAGGGGGGGAGACCCAGTACTTC. Translated, it gives CATSDSRTGGETQYF. The rearrangement links TRBV24-1 to TRBJ2-5; 10 bases are shared with TRBD1. There are 15 residues in the CDR3. The V gene end was trimmed by 2 bases and the J gene end by 5 bases; junction bases not matched to a gene: 4. CDR1 and CDR2 from the germline V gene are KGHDR and SFDVKD.

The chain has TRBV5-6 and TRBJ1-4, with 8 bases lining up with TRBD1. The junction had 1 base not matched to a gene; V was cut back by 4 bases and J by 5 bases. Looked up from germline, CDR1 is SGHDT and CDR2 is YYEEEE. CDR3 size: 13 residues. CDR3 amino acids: CASSGTGNEKLFF. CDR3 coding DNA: TGTGCCAGCAGCGGGACAGGAAATGAAAAACTGTTTTTT.